This T cell receptor (beta chain) derives from a study of shared clonotypes between healthy human individuals. Every subset had its genomic DNA shared out evenly among several immunoSEQ plates. TCRdb's table, derived via immunoSEQ multiplex PCR, lists solely in-frame clones and lacks some. The data hold some 1,900,000 clones, with approximately 95% observed a single time. Germline lookup yields CDR1 SGDLS and CDR2 YYNGEE. The CDR3 has 13 residues. V gave up 7 bases and J gave up 2 bases, with 12 bases separating them. Naive CD8 cells, CD45RO-negative and positively selected for CCR7, excluded terminally differentiated effector memory CD45RA+ cells. Healthy HIV-negative adults with no recent acute infections or vaccinations were recruited as donors.

The sequenced material came from naive CD8+ T cells sorted from blood. This TCR came from a man between 18 and 35 years old in good health. This chain connects TRBV9 to TRBJ2-5; D perhaps matches TRBD1 (6 bases). In DNA, the CDR3 is TGTGCCAGCGGCCCAGGGGAGCAAGAGACCCAGTACTTC. Protein sequence: CASGPGEQETQYF.